Detailed here is one TCR beta chain. The specificity of this receptor is unknown. One base away there is no much larger clone; base qualities are not given. The source of the sample is a study of OX40 agonist ivuxolimab in advanced cancers. Some background on the complete study: Ivuxolimab was a fully human IgG2 agonistic monoclonal antibody targeting the costimulatory receptor OX40 (CD134). Intravenous ivuxolimab was administered to patients every 2 weeks at six dose levels: 0.01, 0.1, 0.3, 1.5, 3 and 10 mg/kg. Of the approximately 54 dose-escalation patients, hepatocellular carcinoma was present in 19, melanoma in around 15, renal cell carcinoma in 9 and head and neck cancer in 9. In the dose-escalation cohort, 65% to 85% of patients were male, and the mean age was roughly 60 years with a range of roughly 20 to 85. Patients were allowed to have had prior anti-PD-1, anti-PD-L1 or anti-CTLA-4 therapy, and 40% of the dose-escalation patients had previously received checkpoint inhibitors. Partial responses occurred in three dose-escalation patients, of whom one had hepatocellular carcinoma and two had cutaneous melanoma. The purpose of peripheral TCRbeta sequencing was to test whether ivuxolimab changed TCR sequence diversity and led to clonal T-cell expansion. The monotherapy dose-escalation portion (N of about 52 patients) of the phase I ivuxolimab trial is reported in the paper. The investigation overall reported the following: At doses of 0.1 to 3.0 mg/kg, clonal expansion of both CD4+ and CD8+ blood T cells was observed from baseline to week 6. In partial responders in the 0.1-3.0 mg/kg groups, normalized peripheral clonal expansion was found to be among the lowest, especially among CD8+ T cells. Which antigens the clonally expanded peripheral T cells were specific for was not determined. After ivuxolimab, expanded clones were on average more numerous among CD8+ T cells than among CD4+ T cells. Low levels of normalized T-cell clonal expansion were also seen in some patients who did not respond.

The CDR3 covers 15 residues, taking in both the cysteine and the phenylalanine. This entry keeps only the CDR3 DNA: 45 bases, framed from base 1. Relative to germline, V is missing 2 bases and J is missing 5 bases, with 11 bases of the junction outside any gene match. The germline V gene (reference sequence) supplies CDR1 GTSNPN and CDR2 SVGIG. To sequence the TCRbeta CDR3 region, genomic DNA was isolated from the sorted cells. TCRbeta CDR3 regions were sequenced using the immunoSEQ Assay. TCRdb's version of the immuneACCESS table is confined to in-frame rearrangements and falls short of the full clone set. An unresolved V gene accounts for under half of the shortfall where checked; the remainder is of unknown origin. This sample has roughly 93,000 clones in its table, and roughly 94% of those were observed once. The leading ten clones occupy 0.4% to 0.55% of the sample. Patients with autoimmune disease history or receiving systemic immunosuppression were excluded from the trial. In every dose cohort, peripheral blood was drawn for TCR sequencing at baseline, cycle 4 day 1, and cycle 7 day 1. Samples were obtained from an open-label, multicenter, first-in-human phase I dose-escalation trial of ivuxolimab. The trial enrolled adults with locally advanced or metastatic head and neck squamous cell, hepatocellular, melanoma or renal cell carcinoma. CD4+ and CD8+ T cells were sorted separately from peripheral blood before TCR sequencing.

The material was CD4+ or CD8+ T cells sorted from blood, obtained in a trial of the OX40 agonist ivuxolimab. The chain is made from TRBV30 and TRBJ2-5; TRBD1 matches 7 bases in the middle. The source is an adult with an advanced solid tumor such as melanoma, head and neck, liver or kidney cancer. The CDR3 sequence is CAWSLLTGPGETQYF. DNA sequence: TGTGCCTGGAGTCTATTGACAGGGCCGGGGGAGACCCAGTACTTC.